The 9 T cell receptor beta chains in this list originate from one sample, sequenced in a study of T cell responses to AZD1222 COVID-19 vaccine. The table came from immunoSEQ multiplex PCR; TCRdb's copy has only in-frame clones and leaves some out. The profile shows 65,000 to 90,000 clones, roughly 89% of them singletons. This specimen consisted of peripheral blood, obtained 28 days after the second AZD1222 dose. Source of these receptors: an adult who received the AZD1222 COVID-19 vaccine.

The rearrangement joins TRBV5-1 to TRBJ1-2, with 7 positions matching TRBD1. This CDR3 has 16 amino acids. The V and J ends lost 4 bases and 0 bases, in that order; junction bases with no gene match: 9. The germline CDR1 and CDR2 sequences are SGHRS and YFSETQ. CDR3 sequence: CASSRNRDSTNYGYTF. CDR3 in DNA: TGCGCCAGCAGCCGAAACCGGGACAGCACTAACTATGGCTACACCTTC.

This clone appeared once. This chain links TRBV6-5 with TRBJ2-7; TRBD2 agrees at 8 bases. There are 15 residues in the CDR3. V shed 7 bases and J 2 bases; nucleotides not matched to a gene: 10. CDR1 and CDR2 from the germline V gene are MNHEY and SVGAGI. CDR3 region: CASTPRASGPYEQYF. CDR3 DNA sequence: TGTGCCAGCACCCCTAGGGCTAGCGGGCCCTACGAGCAGTACTTC.

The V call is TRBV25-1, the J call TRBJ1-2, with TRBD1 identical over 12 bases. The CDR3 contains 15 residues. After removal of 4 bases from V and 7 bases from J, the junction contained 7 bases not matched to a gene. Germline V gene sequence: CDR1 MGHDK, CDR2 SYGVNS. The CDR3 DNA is TGTGCCAGCAGTGCCCCGGGACAGGGGGCGGCTGGCTACACCTTC. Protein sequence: CASSAPGQGAAGYTF.

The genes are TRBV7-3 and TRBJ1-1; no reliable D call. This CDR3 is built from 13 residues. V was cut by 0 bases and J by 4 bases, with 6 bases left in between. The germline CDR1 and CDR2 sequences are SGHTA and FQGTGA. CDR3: CASSLTLGTEAFF. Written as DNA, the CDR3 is TGTGCCAGCAGCTTAACGCTCGGCACTGAAGCTTTCTTT.

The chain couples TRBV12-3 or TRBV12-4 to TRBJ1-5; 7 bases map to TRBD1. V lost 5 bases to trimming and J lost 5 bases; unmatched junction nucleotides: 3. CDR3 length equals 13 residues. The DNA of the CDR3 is TGTGCCAGCAGTGGGACAGCCTATCAGCCCCAGCATTTT. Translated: CASSGTAYQPQHF.

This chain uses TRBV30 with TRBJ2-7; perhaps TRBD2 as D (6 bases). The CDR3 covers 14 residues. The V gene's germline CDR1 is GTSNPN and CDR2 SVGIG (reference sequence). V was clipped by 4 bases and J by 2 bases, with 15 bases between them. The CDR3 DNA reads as TGTGCCTGGATAGGAGGGAGACCCCCCTACGAGCAGTACGTC. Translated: CAWIGGRPPYEQYV.

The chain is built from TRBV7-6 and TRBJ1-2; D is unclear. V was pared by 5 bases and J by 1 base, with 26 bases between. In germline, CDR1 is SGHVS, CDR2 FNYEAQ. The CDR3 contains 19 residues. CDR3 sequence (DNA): TGTGCCAGCAGCCCCGGCCCCTACAGCGATCAACCTCGTAACTATGGCTACACCTTC. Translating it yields CASSPGPYSDQPRNYGYTF.

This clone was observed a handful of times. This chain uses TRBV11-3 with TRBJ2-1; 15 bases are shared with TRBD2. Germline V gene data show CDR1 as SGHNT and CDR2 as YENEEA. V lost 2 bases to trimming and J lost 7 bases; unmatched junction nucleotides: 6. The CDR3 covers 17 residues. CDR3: CASSLFPGTSGRNEQFF. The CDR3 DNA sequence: TGTGCCAGCAGCTTATTCCCCGGGACTAGCGGGAGGAATGAGCAGTTCTTC.

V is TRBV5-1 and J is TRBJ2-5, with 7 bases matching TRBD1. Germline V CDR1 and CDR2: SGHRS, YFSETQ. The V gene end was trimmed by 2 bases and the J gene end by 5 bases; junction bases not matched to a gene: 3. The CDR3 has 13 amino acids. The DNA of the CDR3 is TGCGCCAGCAGCTTTCAGGGGGAGGAGACCCAGTACTTC. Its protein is CASSFQGEETQYF.